This TCR beta chain was documented in a study of shared clonotypes between healthy human individuals. CDR3 size: 15 residues. J lost 7 bases, V lost 6 bases, and 6 bases had no gene match. From germline, CDR1 is MNHEY and CDR2 SMNVEV (reference sequence). Broader study findings: Donor clonotype sharing was expected to depend on sequencing depth.

With respect to this clone: The target antigen is unknown.

Using immunoSEQ multiplex PCR, the repertoire was profiled, and TCRdb retains in-frame clones only, with some absent. In the table there are more than 450,000 clones, approximately 79% of which are singletons. This chain uses TRBV27 with TRBJ2-1, with 13 bases identical to TRBD2. The source material was PBMCs. The clonotype comes from a woman between 40 and 55 years old in good health. Some clones in this sample may be carry-over from other donors' samples. CDR3 in amino acids: CASSTGTSGTNEQFF. The CDR3 DNA reads TGTGCCAGCAGCACCGGGACTAGCGGGACTAATGAGCAGTTCTTC.